Following are 10 T cell receptor beta chains from one sample sequenced in a study of blood T cell repertoires in COVID-19. Clones were read by immunoSEQ multiplex PCR, and TCRdb kept only the in-frame ones, dropping some. The table includes some 300,000 clones, around nine tenths detected once. Sequenced material: peripheral blood. The receptors were gathered from a woman in her twenties or thirties with COVID-19, enrolled during active disease.

This chain uses TRBV14 with TRBJ1-2; 7 nucleotides align to TRBD1. Trimming took 4 bases from V and 3 from J; bases not matched to a gene: 5. Per germline, CDR1 SGHDN and CDR2 FVKESK. The CDR3 loop spans 14 amino acids. Here the CDR3 DNA reads TGTGCCAGCAGCCTAAGGGACAGATACTATGGCTACACCTTC. Amino acid sequence: CASSLRDRYYGYTF.

The V and J genes are TRBV7-3 and TRBJ2-3; no definite D call. V lost 5 bases and J 5 bases, leaving 5 bases between the germline ends. Germline V CDR1 and CDR2: SGHTA, FQGTGA. The CDR3 loop spans 11 amino acids. CDR3 sequence reads: CASSRGDTQYF. In DNA, the CDR3 is TGTGCCAGCAGCCGAGGAGATACGCAGTATTTT.

The chain carries TRBV5-6 and TRBJ1-2; D is ambiguous. Per germline, CDR1 SGHDT and CDR2 YYEEEE. The CDR3 consists of 14 residues. The V and J ends lost 0 bases and 5 bases respectively, with 11 bases between them. Here the CDR3 reads CASSLGQVGYGYTF. In DNA, the CDR3 is TGTGCCAGCAGCTTGGGGCAGGTTGGTTATGGCTACACCTTC.

The chain links TRBV5-1 to TRBJ1-4, with D possibly TRBD1 on 5 matching bases. Germline-derived CDR1 and CDR2 are SGHRS and YFSETQ. This CDR3 comprises 15 residues. V lost 4 bases to trimming and J lost 7 bases, with 17 bases between them. Here the CDR3 reads CASSAGTPRGEKLFF. The CDR3 nucleotides read TGCGCCAGCAGCGCAGGAACCCCTAGGGGTGAAAAACTGTTTTTT.

The chain combines TRBV7-6 with TRBJ1-1, with a possible D match to TRBD1 (5 bases). V shed 0 bases and J shed 3 bases, with 14 bases lying between them. Germline V gene data show CDR1 as SGHVS and CDR2 as FNYEAQ. The CDR3 length is 16 residues. In nucleotides, the CDR3 is TGTGCCAGCAGCTTAGCGCAGGGCGAAGAACACACTGAAGCTTTCTTT. Translating it yields CASSLAQGEEHTEAFF.

The genes are TRBV2 and TRBJ1-4; 9 bases align to TRBD1. CDR3 length: 13 residues. V was pared by 8 bases and J by 3 bases, with 1 base of the junction left unmatched. CDR1 SNHLY and CDR2 FYNNEI come from the germline V gene. CDR3: CASDRGANEKLFF. CDR3 DNA: TGTGCCAGCGACAGGGGGGCTAATGAAAAACTGTTTTTT.

The rearrangement links TRBV18 to TRBJ1-1; no firm D call. In germline, CDR1 is KGHSH, CDR2 LQKENI. CDR3 length equals 14 residues. V dropped 3 bases and J dropped 1 base, with 9 bases sitting between them. CDR3 bases: TGTGCCAGCTCACCGGAGATGGGGAACACTGAAGCTTTCTTT. The encoded protein is CASSPEMGNTEAFF.

This clone was seen more than once but under ten times. The chain links TRBV5-6 to TRBJ1-5, with 9 positions matching TRBD1. V dropped 4 bases and J dropped 3; count of bases not matched to a gene: 5. CDR3 size: 15 residues. Per the germline V gene, CDR1 is SGHDT and CDR2 is YYEEEE. This CDR3 is CASSMGQGDNQPQHF. DNA of the CDR3: TGTGCCAGCAGCATGGGACAGGGAGACAATCAGCCCCAGCATTTT.

By frequency in the sample, this clone is medium-sized. The chain couples TRBV4-2 to TRBJ2-2, with D maybe TRBD2 (5 bases). CDR1 is LGHNA and CDR2 is YNFKEQ in the germline V gene. This CDR3 spans 15 amino acids. The V and J ends lost 1 base and 5 bases respectively, with 11 bases between them. The CDR3 loop reads CASSQGTGETGELFF. The CDR3 nucleotides are TGTGCCAGCAGCCAAGGGACTGGAGAGACCGGGGAGCTGTTTTTT.

The rearrangement uses TRBV27 and TRBJ1-6; TRBD1 is a possible D gene (5 bases). Trimming took off 3 bases at V and 0 bases at J, with 12 bases between the two ends. The V gene's germline CDR1 is MNHEY and CDR2 SMNVEV (reference sequence). This CDR3 has 17 residues. For the CDR3, the DNA is TGTGCCAGCAGTTTCAGGGTAGGCAGCTCCTATAATTCACCCCTCCACTTT. Translation: CASSFRVGSSYNSPLHF.